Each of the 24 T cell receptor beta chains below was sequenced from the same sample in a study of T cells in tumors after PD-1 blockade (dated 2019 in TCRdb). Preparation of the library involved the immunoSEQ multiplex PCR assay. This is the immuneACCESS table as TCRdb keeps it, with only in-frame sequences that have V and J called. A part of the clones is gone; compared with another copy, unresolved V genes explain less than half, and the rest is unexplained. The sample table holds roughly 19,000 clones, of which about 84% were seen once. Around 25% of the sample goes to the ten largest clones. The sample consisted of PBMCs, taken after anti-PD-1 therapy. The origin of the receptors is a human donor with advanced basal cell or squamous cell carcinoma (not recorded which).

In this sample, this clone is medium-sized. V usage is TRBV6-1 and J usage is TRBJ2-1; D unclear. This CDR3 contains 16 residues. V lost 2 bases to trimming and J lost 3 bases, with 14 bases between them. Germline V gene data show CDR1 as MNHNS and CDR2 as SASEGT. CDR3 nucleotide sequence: TGTGCCAGCAGTGAAACCGGTGGTTGGGTCTACAATGAGCAGTTCTTC. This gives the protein CASSETGGWVYNEQFF.

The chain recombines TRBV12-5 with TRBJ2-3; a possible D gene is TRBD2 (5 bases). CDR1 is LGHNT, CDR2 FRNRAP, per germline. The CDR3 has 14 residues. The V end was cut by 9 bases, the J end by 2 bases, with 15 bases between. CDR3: CASLWGEDTDTQYF. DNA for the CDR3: TGTGCTAGCCTCTGGGGAGAGGACACAGATACGCAGTATTTT.

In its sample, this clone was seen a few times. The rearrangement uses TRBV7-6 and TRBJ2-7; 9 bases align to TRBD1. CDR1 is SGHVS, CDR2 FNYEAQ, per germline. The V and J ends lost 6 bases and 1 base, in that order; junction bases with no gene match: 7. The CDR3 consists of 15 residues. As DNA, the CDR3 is TGTGCCAGCAGTCGAGGGACAGGGAAGTCCTACGAGCAGTACTTC. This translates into CASSRGTGKSYEQYF.

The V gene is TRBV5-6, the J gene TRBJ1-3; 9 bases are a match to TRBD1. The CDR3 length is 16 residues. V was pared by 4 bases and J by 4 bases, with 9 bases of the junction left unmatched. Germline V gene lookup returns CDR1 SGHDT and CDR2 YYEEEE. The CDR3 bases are TGTGCCAGCAGCCCGGACAGGGGTAATCGGGGAAACACCATATATTTT. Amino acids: CASSPDRGNRGNTIYF.

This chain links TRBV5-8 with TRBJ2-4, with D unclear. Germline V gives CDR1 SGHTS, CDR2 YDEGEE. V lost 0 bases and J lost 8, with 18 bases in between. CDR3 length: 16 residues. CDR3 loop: CASSLGARQVIDIQYF. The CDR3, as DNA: TGTGCCAGCAGCTTGGGGGCTAGGCAGGTTATCGACATTCAGTACTTC.

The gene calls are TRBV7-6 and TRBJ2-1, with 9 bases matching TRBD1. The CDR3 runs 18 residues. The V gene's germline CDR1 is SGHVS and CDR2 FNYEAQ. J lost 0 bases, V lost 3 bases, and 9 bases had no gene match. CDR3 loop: CASSLGGTGSLSYNEQFF. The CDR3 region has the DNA TGTGCCAGCAGCTTGGGCGGGACAGGGTCACTCTCCTACAATGAGCAGTTCTTC.

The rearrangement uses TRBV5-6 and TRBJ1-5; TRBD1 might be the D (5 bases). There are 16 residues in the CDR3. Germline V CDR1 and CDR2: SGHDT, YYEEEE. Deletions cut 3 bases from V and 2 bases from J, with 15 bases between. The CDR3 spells CASSYWGGTGNQPQHF. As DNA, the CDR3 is TGTGCCAGCAGCTATTGGGGGGGTACAGGCAATCAGCCCCAGCATTTT.

CDR3 region: CATQIAGESTDTQYF. DNA of the CDR3: TGTGCCACCCAGATAGCGGGAGAAAGCACAGATACGCAGTATTTT. The chain combines TRBV2 with TRBJ2-3; 9 nucleotides match TRBD2. Germline loops: CDR1 SNHLY, CDR2 FYNNEI. V was pared by 10 bases and J by 0 bases, with 8 bases of the junction left unmatched. The CDR3 length is 15 residues.

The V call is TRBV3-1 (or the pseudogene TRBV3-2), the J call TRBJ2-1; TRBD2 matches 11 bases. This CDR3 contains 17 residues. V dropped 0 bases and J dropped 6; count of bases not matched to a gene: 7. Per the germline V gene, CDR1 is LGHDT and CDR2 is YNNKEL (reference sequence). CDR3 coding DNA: TGTGCCAGCAGCCAAGACCAACTAGCGGGAGCTTCCAATGAGCAGTTCTTC. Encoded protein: CASSQDQLAGASNEQFF.

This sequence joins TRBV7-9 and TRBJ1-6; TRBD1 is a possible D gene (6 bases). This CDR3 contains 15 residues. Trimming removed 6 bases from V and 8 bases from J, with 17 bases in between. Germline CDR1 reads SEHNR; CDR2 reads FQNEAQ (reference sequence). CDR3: CASRKGGTPDSPLHF. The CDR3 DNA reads TGTGCCAGCAGAAAAGGGGGGACGCCCGATTCACCCCTCCACTTT.

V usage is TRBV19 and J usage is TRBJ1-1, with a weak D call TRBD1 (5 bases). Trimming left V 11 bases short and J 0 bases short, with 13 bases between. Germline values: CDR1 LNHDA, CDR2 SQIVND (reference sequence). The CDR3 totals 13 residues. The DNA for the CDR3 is TGTGCCCCCTGGGGACGGTTGAACACTGAAGCTTTCTTT. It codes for CAPWGRLNTEAFF.

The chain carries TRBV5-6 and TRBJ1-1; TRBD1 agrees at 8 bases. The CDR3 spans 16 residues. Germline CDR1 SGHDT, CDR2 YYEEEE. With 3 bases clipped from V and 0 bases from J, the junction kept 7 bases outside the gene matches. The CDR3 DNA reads TGTGCCAGCAGCTATGAGACAGGGGCGATGAACACTGAAGCTTTCTTT. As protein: CASSYETGAMNTEAFF.

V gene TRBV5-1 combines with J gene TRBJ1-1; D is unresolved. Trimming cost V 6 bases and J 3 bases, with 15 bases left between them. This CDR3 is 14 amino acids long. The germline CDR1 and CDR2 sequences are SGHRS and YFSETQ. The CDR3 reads CASKRVGMDTEAFF. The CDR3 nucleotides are TGCGCCAGCAAGAGGGTTGGTATGGACACTGAAGCTTTCTTT.

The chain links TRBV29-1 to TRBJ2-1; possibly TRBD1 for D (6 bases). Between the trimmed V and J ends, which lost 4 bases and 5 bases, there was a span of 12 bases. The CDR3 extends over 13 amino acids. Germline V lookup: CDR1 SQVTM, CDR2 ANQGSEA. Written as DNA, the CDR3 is TGCAGCGTTGGAGGGGGATTAAACAATGAGCAGTTCTTC. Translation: CSVGGGLNNEQFF.

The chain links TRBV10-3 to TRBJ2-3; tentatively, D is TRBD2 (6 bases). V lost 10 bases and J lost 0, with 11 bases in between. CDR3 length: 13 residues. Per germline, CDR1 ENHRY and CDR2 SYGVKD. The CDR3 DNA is TGTGCCACCCGGGACTCTAGCACAGATACGCAGTATTTT. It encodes CATRDSSTDTQYF.

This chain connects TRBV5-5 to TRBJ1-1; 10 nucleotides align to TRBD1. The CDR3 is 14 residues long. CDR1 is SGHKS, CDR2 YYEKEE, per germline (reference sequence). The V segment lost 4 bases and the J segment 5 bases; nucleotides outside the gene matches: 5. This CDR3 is CASSEGQGSTEAFF. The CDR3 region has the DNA TGTGCCAGCAGCGAGGGACAGGGGAGTACTGAAGCTTTCTTT.

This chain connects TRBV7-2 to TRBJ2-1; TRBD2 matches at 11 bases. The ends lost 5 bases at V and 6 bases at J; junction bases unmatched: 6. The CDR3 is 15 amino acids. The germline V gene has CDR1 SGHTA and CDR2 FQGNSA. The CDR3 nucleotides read TGTGCCAGCAGCCCGGGACTAGCGGAAACCAATGAGCAGTTCTTC. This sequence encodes CASSPGLAETNEQFF.

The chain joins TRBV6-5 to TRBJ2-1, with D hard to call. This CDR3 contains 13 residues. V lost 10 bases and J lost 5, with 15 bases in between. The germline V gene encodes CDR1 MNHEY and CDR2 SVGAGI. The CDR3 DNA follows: TGTGCCACAGCACGCGTGACACACAATGAGCAGTTCTTC. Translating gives CATARVTHNEQFF.

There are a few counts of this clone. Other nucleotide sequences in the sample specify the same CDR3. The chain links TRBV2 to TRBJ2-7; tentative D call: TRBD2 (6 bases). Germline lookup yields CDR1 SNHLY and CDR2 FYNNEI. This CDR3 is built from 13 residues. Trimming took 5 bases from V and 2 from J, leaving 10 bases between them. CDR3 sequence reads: CASSLSGAYEQYF. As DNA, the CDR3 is TGTGCCAGCAGTCTTTCGGGAGCCTACGAGCAGTACTTC. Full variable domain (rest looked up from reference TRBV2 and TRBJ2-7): EPEVTQTPSHQVTQMGQEVILRCVPISNHLYFYWYRQILGQKVEFLVSFYNNEISEKSEIFDDQFSVERPDGSNFTLKIRSTKLEDSAMYFCASSLSGAYEQYFGPGTRLTVT.

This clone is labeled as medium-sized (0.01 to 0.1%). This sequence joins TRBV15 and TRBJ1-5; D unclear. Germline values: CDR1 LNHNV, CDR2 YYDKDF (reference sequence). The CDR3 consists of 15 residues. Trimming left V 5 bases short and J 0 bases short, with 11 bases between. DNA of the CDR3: TGTGCCACCAGCCGAAGCGGGGATAGCAATCAGCCCCAGCATTTT. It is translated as CATSRSGDSNQPQHF.

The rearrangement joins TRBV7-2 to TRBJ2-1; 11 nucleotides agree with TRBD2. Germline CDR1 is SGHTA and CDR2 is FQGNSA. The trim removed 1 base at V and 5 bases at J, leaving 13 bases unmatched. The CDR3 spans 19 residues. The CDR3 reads CASSLVVGGTSGRHNEQFF. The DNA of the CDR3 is TGTGCCAGCAGCTTAGTTGTGGGGGGAACTAGCGGGAGACACAATGAGCAGTTCTTC.

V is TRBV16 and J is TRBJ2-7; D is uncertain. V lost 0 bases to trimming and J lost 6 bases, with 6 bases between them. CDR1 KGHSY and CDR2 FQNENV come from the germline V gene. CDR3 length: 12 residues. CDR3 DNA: TGTGCCAGCAGCCAATCTGGCGGCGAGCAGTACTTC. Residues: CASSQSGGEQYF.

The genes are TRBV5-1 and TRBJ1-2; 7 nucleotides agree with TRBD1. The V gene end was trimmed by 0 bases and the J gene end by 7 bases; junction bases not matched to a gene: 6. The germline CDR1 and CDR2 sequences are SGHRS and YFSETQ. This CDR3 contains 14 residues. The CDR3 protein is CASSLETGLGGYTF. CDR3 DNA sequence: TGCGCCAGCAGCTTGGAGACAGGGTTAGGTGGCTACACCTTC.

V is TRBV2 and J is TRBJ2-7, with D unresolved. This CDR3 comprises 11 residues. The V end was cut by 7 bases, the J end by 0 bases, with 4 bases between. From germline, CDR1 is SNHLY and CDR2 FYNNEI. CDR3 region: CASIASYEQYF. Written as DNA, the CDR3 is TGTGCCAGCATTGCCTCCTACGAGCAGTACTTC.